The present entry profiles one TCR beta chain with its context. At one end, the junction sequence differs from germline, possibly due to a read error. This sample is drawn from a study of blood T cell repertoires in COVID-19. As for the study in general: Recovered Cohort 3 donors showed two negative PCRs, clearance, or symptom resolution. Sample material is recorded as cDNA or gDNA derived from T cells, B-cell-depleted T cells, or PBMCs.

This CDR3 contains 11 residues. Germline V lookup: CDR1 SGHAT, CDR2 FQNNGV. The data were produced by immunoSEQ multiplex PCR, yet TCRdb's version contains in-frame clones alone and is incomplete. The profile covers around 200,000 clones, with 86% appearing a single time and 3% to 3.5% taken by the ten largest. V and J are TRBV11-2 and TRBJ2-7; perhaps TRBD2 as D (6 bases). This sequence was found in a woman between 45 and 65 years old in a cohort exposed to, infected with or recovered from COVID-19 (not recorded which). What was sequenced was PBMCs or T cells enriched from blood (not recorded which). The CDR3 DNA reads TGTGCCAGCAGCCGGGGGACTTACTCGATCTTC. It is translated as CASSRGTYSIF.